The clone carrying this T cell receptor beta chain was found many times. What it binds is not known. An end of the junction does not agree with germline; a read error may underlie this. The data stem from a study of neurological immune-mediated disorders. Study-wide points: Falling below healthy controls, multiple sclerosis showed the least TCR clonal expansion, while HTLV-1-associated myelopathy showed the most.

TCRdb called the 5' RACE reads again in MiXCR, with one record for every CDR3 protein. The sample has 81,000 or so distinct CDR3 sequences, about 5.2% seen once. The CDR3 consists of 13 residues. Looked up from germline, CDR1 is SQVTM and CDR2 is ANQGSEA. V and J are TRBV29-1 and TRBJ1-5, with D tentatively TRBD1 (5 bases). This clonotype originated in a woman in her thirties with multiple sclerosis. The source material was PBMCs. Here the CDR3 reads CSVVAGQNLPQHF. Written as DNA, the CDR3 is TGCAGCGTTGTGGCAGGGCAGAATCTGCCCCAGCATTTT.